The following is a T cell receptor beta chain sequence with its context. Trimming removed 3 bases at V and 7 bases at J, with 9 bases between. Germline CDR1 and CDR2: DFQATT and SNEGSKA (reference sequence). The CDR3 has 11 residues. Patients were aged 18 to 65, had disease duration under 2 months, and had newly diagnosed hyperthyroidism. Uncontrolled infection, other autoimmune disease, pregnancy and lactation each barred patients from inclusion. This sample is drawn from a study of T cells in Graves' hyperthyroidism and ophthalmopathy. Study summary: The authors collected peripheral blood at initial diagnosis, before any treatment.

From RNA transcripts, TCR beta CDR3 regions were amplified. The primer set for the first-round RT-PCR of the TCR CDR3 was HTBI. TCRdb used MiXCR to reprocess the multiplex PCR reads, holding one entry per CDR3 protein. The sample yields hundreds of thousands of distinct CDR3 sequences, approximately 40% seen once. Sequenced material: blood. The sequence was collected from a man younger than 35 with Graves' hyperthyroidism. The chain employs TRBV20-1 and TRBJ1-2, with D perhaps matching TRBD1 (5 bases). The CDR3 loop is CSASRGFGYTF. The DNA of the CDR3 is TGCAGTGCTAGTCGGGGGTTTGGCTACACCTTC.